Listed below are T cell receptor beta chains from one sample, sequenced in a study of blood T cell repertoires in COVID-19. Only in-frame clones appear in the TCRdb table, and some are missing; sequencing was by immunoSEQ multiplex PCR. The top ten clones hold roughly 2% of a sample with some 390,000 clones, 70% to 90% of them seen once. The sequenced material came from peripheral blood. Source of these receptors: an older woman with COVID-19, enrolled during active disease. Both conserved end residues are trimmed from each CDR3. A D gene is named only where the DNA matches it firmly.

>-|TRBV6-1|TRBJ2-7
ASSEAFRGYEQY
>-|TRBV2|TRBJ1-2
ASSGTSYGYT
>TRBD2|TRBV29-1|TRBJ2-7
SVEGVSSGLYYEQY
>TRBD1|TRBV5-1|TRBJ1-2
ASSSWTGRDGYT
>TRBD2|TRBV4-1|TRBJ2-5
ASSHFYGLADNKETQY
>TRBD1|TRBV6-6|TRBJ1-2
ASSFWTGNGYT
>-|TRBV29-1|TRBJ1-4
SVEKLEKLF
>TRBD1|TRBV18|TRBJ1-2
ASSPETGQGGGYT
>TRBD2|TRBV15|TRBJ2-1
ATSKTKKWASGSSYNEQF
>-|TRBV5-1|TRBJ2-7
ASSLFTGIDEQY
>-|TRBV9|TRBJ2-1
ASSVGGSGNEQF
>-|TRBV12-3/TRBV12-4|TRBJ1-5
ASTRANQPQH
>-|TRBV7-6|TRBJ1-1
ASSLAASMNTEAF
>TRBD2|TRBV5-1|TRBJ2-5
ASSQGLVRETQY
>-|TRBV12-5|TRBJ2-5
ASGLGLQAFQY
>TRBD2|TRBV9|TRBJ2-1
ASSVVGRDVNEQF
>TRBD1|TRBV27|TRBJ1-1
ASSSLTGGNTEAF
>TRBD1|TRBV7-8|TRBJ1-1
ASSPTGAYTEAF
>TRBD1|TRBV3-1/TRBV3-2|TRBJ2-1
ASSRKGTANNEQF
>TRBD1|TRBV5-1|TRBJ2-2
ASSPTTGDTGELF
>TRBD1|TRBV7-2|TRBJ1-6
ASSQQGAGNSPLH
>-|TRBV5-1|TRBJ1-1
ASSLAVQTEAF
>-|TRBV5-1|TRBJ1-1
ASSSKTGTEAF
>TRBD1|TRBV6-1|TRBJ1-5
ASSQVDRGEGQPQH
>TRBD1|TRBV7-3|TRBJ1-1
ASSLHPRTGGFTEAF
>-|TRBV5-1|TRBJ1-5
ASSRGGGQPQH
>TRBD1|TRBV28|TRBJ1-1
ASSPPNRGSAEAF
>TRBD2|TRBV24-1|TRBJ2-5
ATSPASGGQETQY
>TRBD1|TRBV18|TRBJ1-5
ASSPYGTGINQPQH